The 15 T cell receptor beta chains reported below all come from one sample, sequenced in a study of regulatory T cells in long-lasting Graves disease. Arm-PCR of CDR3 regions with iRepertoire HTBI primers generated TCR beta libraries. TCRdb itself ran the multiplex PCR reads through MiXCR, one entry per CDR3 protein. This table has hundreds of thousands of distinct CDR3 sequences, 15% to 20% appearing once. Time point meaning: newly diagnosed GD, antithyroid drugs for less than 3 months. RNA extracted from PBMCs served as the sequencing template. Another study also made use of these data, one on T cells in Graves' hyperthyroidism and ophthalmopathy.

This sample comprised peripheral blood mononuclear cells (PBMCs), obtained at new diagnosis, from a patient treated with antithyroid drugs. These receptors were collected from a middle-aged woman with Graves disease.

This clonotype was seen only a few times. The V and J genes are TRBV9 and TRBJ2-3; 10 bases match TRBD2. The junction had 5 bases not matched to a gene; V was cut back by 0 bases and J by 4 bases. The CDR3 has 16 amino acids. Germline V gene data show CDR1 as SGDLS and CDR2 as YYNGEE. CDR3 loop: CASSVAVAGGADTQYF. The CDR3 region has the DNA TGTGCCAGCAGCGTAGCAGTAGCGGGGGGAGCAGATACGCAGTATTTT.

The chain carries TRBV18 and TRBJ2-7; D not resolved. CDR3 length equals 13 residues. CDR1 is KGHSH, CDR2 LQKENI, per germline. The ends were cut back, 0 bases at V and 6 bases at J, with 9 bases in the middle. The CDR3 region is CASSPPSAREQYF. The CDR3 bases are TGTGCCAGCTCACCACCCTCCGCCCGCGAGCAGTACTTC.

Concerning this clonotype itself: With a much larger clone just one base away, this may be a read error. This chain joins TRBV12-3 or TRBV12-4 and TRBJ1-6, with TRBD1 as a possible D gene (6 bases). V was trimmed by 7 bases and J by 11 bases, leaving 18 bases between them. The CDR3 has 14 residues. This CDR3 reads CASTLNQGPPPLHF. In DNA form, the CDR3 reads TGTGCCAGCACCCTCAACCAGGGGCCTCCACCCCTCCACTTT.

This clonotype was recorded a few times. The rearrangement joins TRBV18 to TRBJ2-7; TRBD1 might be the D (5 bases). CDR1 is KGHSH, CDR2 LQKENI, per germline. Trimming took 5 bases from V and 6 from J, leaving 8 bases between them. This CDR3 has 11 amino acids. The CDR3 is CASSKGPEQYF. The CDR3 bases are TGTGCCAGCTCAAAGGGGCCCGAGCAGTACTTC. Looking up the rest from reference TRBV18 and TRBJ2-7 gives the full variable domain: NAGVMQNPRHLVRRRGQEARLRCSPMKGHSHVYWYRQLPEEGLKFMVYLQKENIIDESGMPKERFSAEFPKEGPSILRIQQVVRGDSAAYFCASSKGPEQYFGPGTRLTVT.

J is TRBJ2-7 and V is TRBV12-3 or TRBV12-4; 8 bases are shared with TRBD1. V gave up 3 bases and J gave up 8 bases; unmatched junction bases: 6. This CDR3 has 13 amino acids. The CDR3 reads CASSFGQGTQQYF. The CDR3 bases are TGTGCCAGCAGTTTCGGACAGGGAACGCAGCAGTACTTC.

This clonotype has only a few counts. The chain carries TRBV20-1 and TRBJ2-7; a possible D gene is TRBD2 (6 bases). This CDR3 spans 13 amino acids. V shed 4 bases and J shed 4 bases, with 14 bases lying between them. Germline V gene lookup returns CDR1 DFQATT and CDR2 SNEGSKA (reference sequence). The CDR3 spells CSAIGGYSYEQYF. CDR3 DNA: TGCAGTGCTATCGGGGGTTACTCTTACGAGCAGTACTTC.

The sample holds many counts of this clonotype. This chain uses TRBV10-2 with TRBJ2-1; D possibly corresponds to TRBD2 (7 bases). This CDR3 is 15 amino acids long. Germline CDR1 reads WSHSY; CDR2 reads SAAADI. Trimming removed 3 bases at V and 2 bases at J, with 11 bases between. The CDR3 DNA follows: TGCGCCAGCAGTGAAGGCGGGGGCCCCTACAATGAGCAGTTCTTC. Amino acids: CASSEGGGPYNEQFF.

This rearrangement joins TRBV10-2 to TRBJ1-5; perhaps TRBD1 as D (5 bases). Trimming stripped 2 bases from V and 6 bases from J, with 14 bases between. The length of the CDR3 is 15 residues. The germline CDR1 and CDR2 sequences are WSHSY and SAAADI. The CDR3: CASSEPGQTGQPQHF. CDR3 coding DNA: TGCGCCAGCAGTGAGCCGGGGCAGACGGGTCAGCCCCAGCATTTT.

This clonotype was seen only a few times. The DNA for the CDR3 is TGTGCCAGCTCACCACAGGGTAAGGGCACTGAAGCTTTCTTT. Its protein is CASSPQGKGTEAFF. The gene calls are TRBV18 and TRBJ1-1; no clear D gene. Germline CDR1 KGHSH, CDR2 LQKENI. Trimming left V 1 base short and J 4 bases short, with 10 bases between. The CDR3 consists of 14 residues. The full variable domain, completed using reference TRBV18 and TRBJ1-1, is NAGVMQNPRHLVRRRGQEARLRCSPMKGHSHVYWYRQLPEEGLKFMVYLQKENIIDESGMPKERFSAEFPKEGPSILRIQQVVRGDSAAYFCASSPQGKGTEAFFGQGTRLTVV.

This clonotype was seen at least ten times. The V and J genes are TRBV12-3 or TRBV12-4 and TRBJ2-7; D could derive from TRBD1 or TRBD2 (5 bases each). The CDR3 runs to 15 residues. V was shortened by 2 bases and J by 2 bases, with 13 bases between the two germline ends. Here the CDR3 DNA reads TGTGCCAGCAGTTTATCCCGGGACCCAACCTACGAGCAGTACTTC. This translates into CASSLSRDPTYEQYF.

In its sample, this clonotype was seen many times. CDR3 in DNA: TGTGCCAGCAGTTACTCGGGACTAGCGGGGGTTGATGAGCAGTTCTTC. Its translation: CASSYSGLAGVDEQFF. The V and J genes are TRBV6-5 and TRBJ2-1; 14 nucleotides align to TRBD2. This CDR3 spans 16 amino acids. V dropped 0 bases and J dropped 8; count of bases not matched to a gene: 3. CDR1 and CDR2 (germline): MNHEY, SVGAGI.

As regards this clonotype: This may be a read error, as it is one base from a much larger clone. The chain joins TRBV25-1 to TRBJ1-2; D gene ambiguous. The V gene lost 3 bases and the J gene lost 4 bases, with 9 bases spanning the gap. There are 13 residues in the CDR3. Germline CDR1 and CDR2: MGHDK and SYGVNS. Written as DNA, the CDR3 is TGTGCCAGCAGTGATTTTGGAACCTATGGCTACACCTTC. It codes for CASSDFGTYGYTF.

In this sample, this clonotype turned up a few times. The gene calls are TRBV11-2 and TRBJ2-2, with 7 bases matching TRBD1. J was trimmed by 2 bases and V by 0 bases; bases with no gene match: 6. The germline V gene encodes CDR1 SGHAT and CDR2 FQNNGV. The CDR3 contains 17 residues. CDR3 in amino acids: CASSLDREGANTGELFF. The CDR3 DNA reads TGTGCCAGCAGCTTAGATCGAGAGGGGGCCAACACCGGGGAGCTGTTTTTT. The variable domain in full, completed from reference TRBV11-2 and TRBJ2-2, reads EAGVAQSPRYKIIEKRQSVAFWCNPISGHATLYWYQQILGQGPKLLIQFQNNGVVDDSQLPKDRFSAERLKGVDSTLKIQPAKLEDSAVYLCASSLDREGANTGELFFGEGSRLTVL.

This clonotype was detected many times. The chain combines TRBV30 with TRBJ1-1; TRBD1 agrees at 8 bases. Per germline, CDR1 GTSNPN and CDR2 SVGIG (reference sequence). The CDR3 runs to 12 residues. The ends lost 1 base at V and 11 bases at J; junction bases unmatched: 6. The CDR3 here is CAWSGSDRVAFF. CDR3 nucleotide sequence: TGTGCCTGGAGTGGATCGGACAGGGTGGCTTTCTTT.

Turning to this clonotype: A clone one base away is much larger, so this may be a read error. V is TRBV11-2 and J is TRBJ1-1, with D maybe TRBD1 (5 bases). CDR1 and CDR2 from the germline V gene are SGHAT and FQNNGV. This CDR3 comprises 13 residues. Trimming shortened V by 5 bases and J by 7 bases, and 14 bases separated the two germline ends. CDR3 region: CASSLQEAGEAFF. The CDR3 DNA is TGTGCCAGCAGCCTACAGGAGGCGGGTGAAGCTTTCTTT. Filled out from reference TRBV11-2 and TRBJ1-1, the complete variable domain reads EAGVAQSPRYKIIEKRQSVAFWCNPISGHATLYWYQQILGQGPKLLIQFQNNGVVDDSQLPKDRFSAERLKGVDSTLKIQPAKLEDSAVYLCASSLQEAGEAFFGQGTRLTVV.